This passage covers 29 T cell receptor beta chains from one sample sequenced in a study of shared clonotypes between healthy human individuals. TCRdb's table, derived via immunoSEQ multiplex PCR, lists solely in-frame clones and lacks some. The data contain hundreds of thousands of clones, 95% to 97% of them seen just once; the ten biggest clones take up 0.06%. Sequencing was performed on naive CD4+ T cells sorted from blood. Subset in this sample: CD45RA+ positively selected. Receptor source: a woman in her twenties or thirties in good health.

J is TRBJ2-2 and V is TRBV30; D gene ambiguous. Trimming took 0 bases from V and 4 from J, leaving 18 bases between them. The CDR3 is 17 amino acids. CDR1 is GTSNPN, CDR2 SVGIG, per germline (reference sequence). DNA of the CDR3: TGTGCCTGGAGTGTGCTCGTGACTTCCTCCGGCACCGGGGAGCTGTTTTTT. Protein product: CAWSVLVTSSGTGELFF.

The V call is TRBV6-5, the J call TRBJ2-7; 11 nucleotides align to TRBD2. Per germline, CDR1 MNHEY and CDR2 SVGAGI. This CDR3 has 15 amino acids. J was trimmed by 2 bases and V by 6 bases; bases with no gene match: 6. The CDR3: CASRQGLAVAYEQYF. The CDR3 DNA follows: TGTGCCAGCAGGCAGGGACTAGCGGTAGCCTACGAGCAGTACTTC.

This sequence joins TRBV7-9 and TRBJ2-2; tentatively, D is TRBD1 or TRBD2 (6 bases each). V was clipped by 6 bases and J by 1 base, with 15 bases between them. Germline lookup yields CDR1 SEHNR and CDR2 FQNEAQ (reference sequence). The CDR3 sequence is 16 residues long. CDR3 residues: CASRLNRDLNTGELFF. CDR3 coding DNA: TGTGCCAGCAGACTAAACAGGGACTTGAACACCGGGGAGCTGTTTTTT.

The chain has TRBV29-1 and TRBJ1-1, with D tentatively TRBD1 (5 bases). V was trimmed by 7 bases and J by 6 bases, leaving 18 bases between them. This CDR3 has 13 residues. Germline V gives CDR1 SQVTM, CDR2 ANQGSEA. The DNA of the CDR3 is TGCAGCGGCTTCCCTTTGACAGACGCTGAAGCTTTCTTT. Its translation is CSGFPLTDAEAFF.

Worth noting for this clone: Sequence at one end of the junction differs from germline and may be a read error. The genes are TRBV11-3 and TRBJ1-5; a possible D gene is TRBD1 (6 bases). The CDR3 totals 15 residues. The germline V gene has CDR1 SGHNT and CDR2 YENEEA. CDR3 nucleotide sequence: TGTGCCAGCAGCTTGGACAGAGCTAGCGATCAGCCCCAGCATTTT. Encoded protein: CASSLDRASDQPQHF.

The chain combines TRBV19 with TRBJ1-4; a possible D gene is TRBD1 (5 bases). In germline, CDR1 is LNHDA, CDR2 SQIVND (reference sequence). V was shortened by 3 bases and J by 11 bases, with 13 bases between the two germline ends. This CDR3 contains 13 residues. CDR3 residues: CASSISGRGKLFF. DNA for the CDR3: TGTGCCAGTAGTATCTCCGGTCGGGGGAAACTGTTTTTT.

This chain uses TRBV7-9 with TRBJ1-1; D perhaps matches TRBD1 (5 bases). Deletions cut 8 bases from V and 0 bases from J, with 13 bases between. The CDR3 is 14 amino acids. Germline V gene data show CDR1 as SEHNR and CDR2 as FQNEAQ (reference sequence). The CDR3, as DNA: TGTGCCAGCGTCCTGACAGATATGAACACTGAAGCTTTCTTT. This gives the protein CASVLTDMNTEAFF.

This clone has a single count. This chain links TRBV10-3 with TRBJ2-3; D is perhaps TRBD2 (5 bases). Trimming removed 6 bases from V and 6 bases from J, with 16 bases in between. CDR1 is ENHRY and CDR2 is SYGVKD in the germline V gene. The CDR3 extends over 14 amino acids. The CDR3 here is CAISVRTEGDTQYF. DNA of the CDR3: TGTGCCATCAGCGTCCGGACTGAAGGTGATACGCAGTATTTT.

The rearrangement joins TRBV27 to TRBJ2-3; possibly TRBD1 or TRBD2 for D (5 bases each). The CDR3 extends over 15 amino acids. Germline CDR1 MNHEY, CDR2 SMNVEV (reference sequence). Trimming removed 6 bases from V and 0 bases from J, with 13 bases in between. CDR3 in DNA: TGTGCCAGCAGGACGATATGGGACAGCACAGATACGCAGTATTTT. This codes for CASRTIWDSTDTQYF.

This sequence joins TRBV6-1 and TRBJ1-5, with no clear D. Per germline, CDR1 MNHNS and CDR2 SASEGT. V lost 5 bases and J lost 2, with 7 bases in between. CDR3 length: 13 residues. CDR3 loop: CASSRSGNQPQHF. The CDR3 DNA is TGTGCCAGCAGTCGGTCAGGCAATCAGCCCCAGCATTTT.

This chain uses TRBV28 with TRBJ2-7; 11 bases line up with TRBD2. Losses at the gene ends were 5 bases for V and 5 bases for J; bases not matched to a gene: 8. CDR1 MDHEN and CDR2 SYDVKM come from the germline V gene. This CDR3 is built from 15 residues. The DNA of the CDR3 is TGTGCCAGCAGTGAGACTAGCGGGACCGGCCACGAGCAGTACTTC. Translating it yields CASSETSGTGHEQYF.

The rearrangement uses TRBV25-1 and TRBJ2-5, with D possibly matching TRBD2 (5 bases). CDR3 length equals 13 residues. Germline loops: CDR1 MGHDK, CDR2 SYGVNS. V was clipped by 7 bases and J by 2 bases, with 11 bases between them. For the CDR3, the DNA is TGTGCCAGCAATCAACGCGGGCAAGAGACCCAGTACTTC. It yields the protein CASNQRGQETQYF.

This chain links TRBV7-2 with TRBJ2-3; 13 nucleotides align to TRBD2. V was pared by 4 bases and J by 3 bases, with 4 bases of the junction left unmatched. This CDR3 is built from 16 residues. CDR1 and CDR2 from the germline V gene are SGHTA and FQGNSA. The CDR3 sequence: CASSSGLAGVTDTQYF. CDR3 coding DNA: TGTGCCAGCAGCTCAGGACTAGCGGGAGTGACAGATACGCAGTATTTT.

The chain couples TRBV5-1 to TRBJ2-5, with 10 positions matching TRBD1. The CDR3 spans 15 residues. Per the germline V gene, CDR1 is SGHRS and CDR2 is YFSETQ. The trim removed 3 bases at V and 4 bases at J, leaving 6 bases unmatched. The CDR3 sequence is CASSSGTGDLETQYF. In DNA, the CDR3 is TGCGCCAGCAGCTCCGGGACAGGGGATTTAGAGACCCAGTACTTC.

This clone appeared a single time. This sequence joins TRBV28 and TRBJ2-7; D may correspond to TRBD1 or TRBD2 (5 bases each). Trimming cost V 6 bases and J 7 bases, with 16 bases left between them. This CDR3 region has 13 residues. The V gene's germline CDR1 is MDHEN and CDR2 SYDVKM. This chain's CDR3 is CASSLGAPGEQYF. The CDR3 DNA follows: TGTGCCAGCAGCCTAGGGGCCCCGGGGGAGCAGTACTTC.

The CDR3 reads CASSHPVGTGELFF. Written as DNA, the CDR3 is TGTGCCAGTAGTCACCCGGTGGGCACCGGGGAGCTGTTTTTT. This chain joins TRBV19 and TRBJ2-2; D gene unclear. Per germline, CDR1 LNHDA and CDR2 SQIVND (reference sequence). Deletions cut 5 bases from V and 4 bases from J, with 11 bases between. The CDR3 is made up of 14 amino acids.

The chain couples TRBV5-1 to TRBJ2-1; 10 bases agree with TRBD2. This CDR3 spans 17 amino acids. Unmatched junction bases numbered 3, after V lost 0 bases and J lost 0 bases. In germline, CDR1 is SGHRS, CDR2 YFSETQ. CDR3 nucleotides: TGCGCCAGCAGCTTGGCCCCTAGCGGGAGCTCCTACAATGAGCAGTTCTTC. This gives the protein CASSLAPSGSSYNEQFF.

The rearrangement links TRBV6-5 to TRBJ2-7; a possible D gene is TRBD1 (6 bases). This CDR3 comprises 14 residues. V was shortened by 4 bases and J by 3 bases, with 13 bases between the two germline ends. Germline V lookup: CDR1 MNHEY, CDR2 SVGAGI. The CDR3 nucleotides read TGTGCCAGCAGTTTAGACAGGTTTTTCTACGAGCAGTACTTC. It specifies CASSLDRFFYEQYF.

The chain employs TRBV28 and TRBJ1-2; the D is unclear. Trimming left V 2 bases short and J 3 bases short, with 13 bases between. The length of the CDR3 is 15 residues. Germline V gives CDR1 MDHEN, CDR2 SYDVKM. The CDR3 coding sequence is TGTGCCAGCAGTTTAAAATTTTCAGTGGACTATGGCTACACCTTC. It is translated as CASSLKFSVDYGYTF.

The chain employs TRBV19 and TRBJ1-1; 10 bases match TRBD1. Germline values: CDR1 LNHDA, CDR2 SQIVND (reference sequence). Unmatched junction bases numbered 6, after V lost 6 bases and J lost 5 bases. This CDR3 is built from 14 residues. In DNA form, the CDR3 reads TGTGCCAGTAGCCGGACAGGGGGGAAAACTGAAGCTTTCTTT. Translating it yields CASSRTGGKTEAFF.

The chain has TRBV6-1 and TRBJ2-2; D may be TRBD1 or TRBD2 (5 bases each). The V end was cut by 1 base, the J end by 1 base, with 13 bases between. Per the germline V gene, CDR1 is MNHNS and CDR2 is SASEGT. This CDR3 is 17 amino acids long. CDR3: CASSEVWGRWNTGELFF. The DNA of the CDR3 is TGTGCCAGCAGTGAAGTGTGGGGACGGTGGAACACCGGGGAGCTGTTTTTT.

The chain links TRBV5-6 to TRBJ2-1, with 7 bases aligning to TRBD1. Germline V lookup: CDR1 SGHDT, CDR2 YYEEEE. This CDR3 is built from 17 residues. Trimming at V came to 4 bases and at J to 9 bases, leaving 19 bases not matched to a gene. CDR3: CASSPLGVERGLGEQFF. CDR3 DNA sequence: TGTGCCAGCAGCCCATTGGGTGTAGAAAGGGGGCTGGGTGAGCAGTTCTTC. Full variable domain (outside the CDR3, taken from reference TRBV5-6 and TRBJ2-1): DAGVTQSPTHLIKTRGQQVTLRCSPKSGHDTVSWYQQALGQGPQFIFQYYEEEERQRGNFPDRFSGHQFPNYSSELNVNALLLGDSALYLCASSPLGVERGLGEQFFGPGTRLTVL.

This chain uses TRBV27 with TRBJ1-1; TRBD1 agrees at 10 bases. The CDR3 is 16 residues long. Looked up from germline, CDR1 is MNHEY and CDR2 is SMNVEV (reference sequence). The trim removed 3 bases at V and 5 bases at J, leaving 9 bases unmatched. Here the CDR3 DNA reads TGTGCCAGCAGTTTGCTAAGGACAGGGGGTTCGACTGAAGCTTTCTTT. Translation: CASSLLRTGGSTEAFF.

The rearrangement joins TRBV13 to TRBJ2-3; D gene unclear. This CDR3 spans 14 amino acids. Trimming took 2 bases from V and 7 from J, leaving 13 bases between them. Germline values: CDR1 PRHDT, CDR2 FYEKMQ (reference sequence). The CDR3 bases are TGTGCCAGCAGCTTACGGGTAGCTCCGTATACGCAGTATTTT. Amino acid sequence: CASSLRVAPYTQYF.

For the CDR3, the DNA is TGCGCCAGCATCCGGGGGGCAAAGGATTTCTACGAGCAGTACTTC. It specifies CASIRGAKDFYEQYF. This sequence joins TRBV23-1 and TRBJ2-7; possibly TRBD2 for D (7 bases). TRBV23-1 is an ORF, and what it does is uncertain. The CDR3 spans 15 residues. V gave up 7 bases and J gave up 3 bases, with 19 bases separating them.

V usage is TRBV7-2 and J usage is TRBJ2-7; perhaps TRBD2 as D (6 bases). The CDR3 has 16 amino acids. Trimming shortened V by 1 base and J by 3 bases, and 16 bases separated the two germline ends. CDR1 and CDR2 from the germline V gene are SGHTA and FQGNSA. Written as DNA, the CDR3 is TGTGCCAGCAGCTTAGGTGGTTTGCGGGGCCACTACGAGCAGTACTTC. This sequence encodes CASSLGGLRGHYEQYF.

The DNA for the CDR3 is TGTGCCAGCAGTCCCTCTATGGGGTATACGCAGTATTTT. It encodes CASSPSMGYTQYF. The genes are TRBV27 and TRBJ2-3; D gene uncertain. V was shortened by 5 bases and J by 7 bases, with 13 bases between the two germline ends. CDR3 length: 13 residues. Germline lookup yields CDR1 MNHEY and CDR2 SMNVEV (reference sequence).

The J gene is TRBJ2-1, the V gene TRBV5-1; 10 positions agree with TRBD2. This CDR3 is built from 15 residues. Germline CDR1 SGHRS, CDR2 YFSETQ. Trimming took 1 base from V and 2 from J; bases not matched to a gene: 0. The CDR3 region is CASSLTSGAYNEQFF. CDR3 nucleotides: TGCGCCAGCAGCTTGACTAGCGGGGCCTACAATGAGCAGTTCTTC.

This sequence joins TRBV30 and TRBJ2-1, with 15 nucleotides matching TRBD2. CDR3 length: 17 residues. V shed 0 bases and J 7 bases; nucleotides not matched to a gene: 7. The germline gives CDR1 GTSNPN, CDR2 SVGIG (reference sequence). Here the CDR3 reads CAWSVLGGLAGGNEQFF. In DNA, the CDR3 is TGTGCCTGGAGTGTACTGGGCGGACTAGCGGGAGGGAATGAGCAGTTCTTC.